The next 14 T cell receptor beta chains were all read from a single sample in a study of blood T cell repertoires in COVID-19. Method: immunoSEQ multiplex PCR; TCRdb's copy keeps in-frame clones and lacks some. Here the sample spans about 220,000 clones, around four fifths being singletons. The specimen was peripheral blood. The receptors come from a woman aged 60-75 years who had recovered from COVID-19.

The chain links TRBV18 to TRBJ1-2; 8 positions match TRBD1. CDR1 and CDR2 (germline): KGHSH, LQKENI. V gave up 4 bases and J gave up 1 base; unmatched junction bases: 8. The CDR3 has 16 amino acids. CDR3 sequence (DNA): TGTGCCAGCTCACGAGGACAGGGCGCAGATAACTATGGCTACACCTTC. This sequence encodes CASSRGQGADNYGYTF.

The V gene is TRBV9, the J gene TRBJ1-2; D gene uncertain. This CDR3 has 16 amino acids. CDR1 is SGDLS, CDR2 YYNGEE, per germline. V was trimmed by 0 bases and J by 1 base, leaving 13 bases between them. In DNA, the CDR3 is TGTGCCAGCAGCGTAGGCACCCTCAGTCTTAACTATGGCTACACCTTC. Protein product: CASSVGTLSLNYGYTF.

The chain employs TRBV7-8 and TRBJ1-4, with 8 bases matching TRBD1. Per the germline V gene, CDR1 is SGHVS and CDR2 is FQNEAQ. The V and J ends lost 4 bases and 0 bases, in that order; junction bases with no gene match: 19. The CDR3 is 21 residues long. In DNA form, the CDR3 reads TGTGCCAGCAGCTCCCGCACGTCCACCGGGACAGGATCCCCAACTAATGAAAAACTGTTTTTT. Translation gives CASSSRTSTGTGSPTNEKLFF.

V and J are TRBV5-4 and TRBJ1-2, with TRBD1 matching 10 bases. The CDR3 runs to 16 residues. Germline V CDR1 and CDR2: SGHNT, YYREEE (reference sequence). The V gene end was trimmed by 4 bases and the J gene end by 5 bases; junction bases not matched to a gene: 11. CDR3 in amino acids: CASSQAGQGISYGYTF. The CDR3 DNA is TGTGCCAGCAGCCAAGCGGGACAGGGGATTTCATATGGCTACACCTTC.

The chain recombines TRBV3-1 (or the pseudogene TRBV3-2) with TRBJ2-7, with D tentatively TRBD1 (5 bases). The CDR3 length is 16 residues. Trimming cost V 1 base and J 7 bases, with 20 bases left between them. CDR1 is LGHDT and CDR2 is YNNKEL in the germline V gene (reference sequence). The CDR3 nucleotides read TGTGCCAGCAGCCAAGGTGGGGCAGGATACTTTACGGAGCAGTACTTC. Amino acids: CASSQGGAGYFTEQYF.

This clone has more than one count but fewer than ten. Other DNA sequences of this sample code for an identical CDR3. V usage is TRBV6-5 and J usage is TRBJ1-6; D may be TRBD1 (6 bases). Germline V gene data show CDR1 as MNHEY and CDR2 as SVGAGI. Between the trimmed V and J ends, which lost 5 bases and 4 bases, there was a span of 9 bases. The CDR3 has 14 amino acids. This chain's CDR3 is CASSRTDYNSPLHF. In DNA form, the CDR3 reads TGTGCCAGCAGTCGGACAGATTATAATTCACCCCTCCACTTT.

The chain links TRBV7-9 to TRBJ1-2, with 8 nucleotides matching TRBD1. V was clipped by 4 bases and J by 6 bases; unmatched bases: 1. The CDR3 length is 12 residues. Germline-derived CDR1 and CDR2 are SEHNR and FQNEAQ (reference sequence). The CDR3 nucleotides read TGTGCCAGCAGCTCCAGGGGGCATGGCTACACCTTC. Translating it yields CASSSRGHGYTF.

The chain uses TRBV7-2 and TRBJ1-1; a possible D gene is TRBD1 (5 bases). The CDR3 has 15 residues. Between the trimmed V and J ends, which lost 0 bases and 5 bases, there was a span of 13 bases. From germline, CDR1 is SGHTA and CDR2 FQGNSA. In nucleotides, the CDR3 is TGTGCCAGCAGCTTAGCTATGGCAGGGAGGACTGAAGCTTTCTTT. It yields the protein CASSLAMAGRTEAFF.

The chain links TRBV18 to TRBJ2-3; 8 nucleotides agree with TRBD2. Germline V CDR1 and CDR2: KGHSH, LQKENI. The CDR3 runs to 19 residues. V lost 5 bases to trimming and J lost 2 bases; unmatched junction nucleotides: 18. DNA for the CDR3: TGTGCCAGCTCAGTCGTTCGAGCGGGGGCCTATTCAAACACAGATACGCAGTATTTT. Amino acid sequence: CASSVVRAGAYSNTDTQYF. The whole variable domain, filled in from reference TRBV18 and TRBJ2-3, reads NAGVMQNPRHLVRRRGQEARLRCSPMKGHSHVYWYRQLPEEGLKFMVYLQKENIIDESGMPKERFSAEFPKEGPSILRIQQVVRGDSAAYFCASSVVRAGAYSNTDTQYFGPGTRLTVL.

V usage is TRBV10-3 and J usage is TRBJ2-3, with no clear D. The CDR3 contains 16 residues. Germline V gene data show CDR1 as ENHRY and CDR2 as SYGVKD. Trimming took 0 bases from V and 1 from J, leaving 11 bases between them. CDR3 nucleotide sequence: TGTGCCATCAGTGAGTCTAAGCCCGGAGGCACAGATACGCAGTATTTT. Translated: CAISESKPGGTDTQYF.

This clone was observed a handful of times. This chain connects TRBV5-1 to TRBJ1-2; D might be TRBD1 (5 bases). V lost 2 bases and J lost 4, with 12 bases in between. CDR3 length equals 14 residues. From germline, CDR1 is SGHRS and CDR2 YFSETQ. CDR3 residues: CASSLGQTIYGYTF. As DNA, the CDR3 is TGCGCCAGCAGCTTAGGACAAACCATCTATGGCTACACCTTC.

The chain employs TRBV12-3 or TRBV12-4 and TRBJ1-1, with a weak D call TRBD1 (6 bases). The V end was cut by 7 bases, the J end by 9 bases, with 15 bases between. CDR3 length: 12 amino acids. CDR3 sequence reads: CASTRTGYQAFF. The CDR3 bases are TGTGCCAGCACCAGAACAGGGTATCAAGCTTTCTTT.

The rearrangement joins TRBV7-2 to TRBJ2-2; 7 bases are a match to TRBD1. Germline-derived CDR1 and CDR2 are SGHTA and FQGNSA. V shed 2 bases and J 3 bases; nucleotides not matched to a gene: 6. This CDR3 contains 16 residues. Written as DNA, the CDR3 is TGTGCCAGCAGCTTAACGAGGGGGCCGGACACCGGGGAGCTGTTTTTT. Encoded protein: CASSLTRGPDTGELFF.

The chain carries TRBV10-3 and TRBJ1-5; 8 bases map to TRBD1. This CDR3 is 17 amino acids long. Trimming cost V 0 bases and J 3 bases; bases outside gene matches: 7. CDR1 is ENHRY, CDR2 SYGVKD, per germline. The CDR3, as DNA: TGTGCCATCAGTGAGTCGGAGGACAGGGAGGTCAATCAGCCCCAGCATTTT. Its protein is CAISESEDREVNQPQHF.